This T cell receptor beta chain was obtained from a study of response to subunit inactivated influenza vaccine. CDR1 and CDR2 from the germline V gene are ENHRY and SYGVKD. The V gene end was trimmed by 7 bases and the J gene end by 8 bases; junction bases not matched to a gene: 11. There are 14 residues in the CDR3. A single record per CDR3 protein comes from TCRdb applying MiXCR to the RT-PCR reads. The sample carries 500,000 or so distinct CDR3 sequences, approximately 15% recorded once. Sequenced material: CD4+ T cells sorted from PBMCs, taken less than 30 months after vaccination. This rearrangement joins TRBV10-3 to TRBJ2-1; 7 bases fit TRBD2. The receptor's source is a man between 45 and 75 years old who received an inactivated influenza vaccine. The CDR3 reads CAITPASGGYEQFF. The CDR3 DNA is TGTGCCATCACACCCGCTAGCGGTGGTTATGAGCAGTTCTTC.